This TCR beta chain was sequenced for a study of shared clonotypes between healthy human individuals. Study-level background: Three CD4 naive, three CD4 memory, two CD8 naive and one CD8 memory plate were used per donor.

Memory CD4+ cells were the fraction left after CD45RA+ naive selection. Sequenced by immunoSEQ multiplex PCR; TCRdb stores in-frame clones only, minus some. The sample contains some 2.4 million clones, 93% of which appear only once. Germline assignment: CDR1 SGHDN and CDR2 FVKESK. This CDR3 has 17 amino acids. Between the trimmed V and J ends, which lost 4 bases and 0 bases, there was a span of 13 bases. On this clone itself: Its antigen remains unidentified.

Broader study findings: About 5% of naive CD4 clonotypes were shared across several donors. The study found lower generation probabilities in non-shared clonotypes than in those shared by all four donors.

The rearrangement joins TRBV14 to TRBJ2-6; no firm D call. The source material was naive CD4+ T cells from PBMCs. Stated subset: CD45RA+ positively selected. The sequence was collected from a man aged 18 to 30 in good health. Some clones in this sample may be carry-over from other donors' samples. The CDR3 loop reads CASSLRLLSSGANVLTF. DNA of the CDR3: TGTGCCAGCAGCCTCCGACTTTTAAGCTCTGGGGCCAACGTCCTGACTTTC.